These 17 T cell receptor beta chains were sequenced from one sample in a study of memory CD4+ T cells and cytomegalovirus serostatus (dated by TCRdb to about 2019). Libraries were constructed by the immunoSEQ multiplex PCR assay. TCRdb stores this immuneACCESS table with in-frame sequences only. Part of the clones is absent; in the studies checked, under half of the shortfall reflects unresolved V genes, and no reason is known for the rest. Counted in this sample were under 80,000 clones; roughly 78% of them appeared once. The top ten clones comprise 2% to 3% of the sample. Single viable CD3+CD4+CD8-CD45RO+ cells were sorted as memory CD4+ T cells on a FACSAria II. Sequenced material: memory CD4+ T cells from blood. The receptors were gathered from an adult in good health and CMV-seropositive.

J is TRBJ2-1 and V is TRBV5-4, with D hard to call. Between the trimmed V and J ends, which lost 4 bases and 7 bases, there was a span of 9 bases. The CDR3 has 12 amino acids. Germline loops: CDR1 SGHNT, CDR2 YYREEE (reference sequence). The CDR3 region is CASSRPPNEQFF. The CDR3 DNA reads as TGTGCCAGCAGCCGACCACCTAATGAGCAGTTCTTC.

The chain uses TRBV6-1 and TRBJ2-1, with a possible D match to TRBD1 (5 bases). CDR3 length: 13 amino acids. Germline V lookup: CDR1 MNHNS, CDR2 SASEGT. Trimming pared 6 bases from V and 8 bases from J, leaving 14 bases between. This chain's CDR3 is CASSLTIRDEQFF. CDR3 nucleotide sequence: TGTGCCAGCAGCCTCACCATCAGGGATGAGCAGTTCTTC.

This clone was seen a few times. J is TRBJ1-1 and V is TRBV29-1; weak D call: TRBD1 (5 bases). Trimming took off 7 bases at V and 1 base at J, with 13 bases between the two ends. The CDR3 totals 13 residues. Germline V gene data show CDR1 as SQVTM and CDR2 as ANQGSEA. The CDR3 is CSAQQEPNTEAFF. The DNA of the CDR3 is TGCAGCGCTCAACAGGAACCGAACACTGAAGCTTTCTTT.

This chain connects TRBV7-2 to TRBJ2-2; D is uncertain. The CDR3 runs to 14 residues. Trimming removed 0 bases from V and 6 bases from J, with 8 bases in between. Germline values: CDR1 SGHTA, CDR2 FQGNSA. The CDR3 bases are TGTGCCAGCAGCTTAGCCTGGTCCGCCGGGGAGCTGTTTTTT. It specifies CASSLAWSAGELFF.

The rearrangement uses TRBV6-4 and TRBJ2-2, with D unclear. Germline assignment: CDR1 MRHNA and CDR2 SNTAGT. The CDR3 is 12 residues long. The V end lost 2 bases, the J end lost 7 bases, and 5 bases lay between the germline ends. The CDR3 nucleotides read TGTGCCAGCAGTGACCTCCACGGGGAGCTGTTTTTT. Amino acid sequence: CASSDLHGELFF.

The V call is TRBV6-1, the J call TRBJ2-1, with D possibly being TRBD1 (5 bases). Trimming shortened V by 3 bases and J by 4 bases, and 13 bases separated the two germline ends. The CDR3 consists of 15 residues. Germline V CDR1 and CDR2: MNHNS, SASEGT. CDR3 sequence: CASSDQVGDYNEQFF. In DNA form, the CDR3 reads TGTGCCAGCAGTGATCAGGTAGGGGATTACAATGAGCAGTTCTTC.

This chain connects TRBV4-3 to TRBJ2-3; a weak D match, TRBD2 (5 bases). The V end was cut by 0 bases, the J end by 4 bases, with 11 bases between. The germline V gene has CDR1 LGHNA and CDR2 YSLEER. The CDR3 spans 15 residues. In nucleotides, the CDR3 is TGCGCCAGCAGCCAAGATTTGGTGGGAGCAGATACGCAGTATTTT. It codes for CASSQDLVGADTQYF.

V and J are TRBV28 and TRBJ2-3; possibly TRBD2 for D (6 bases). Between the trimmed V and J ends, which lost 2 bases and 5 bases, there was a span of 11 bases. The CDR3 extends over 14 amino acids. Germline V gives CDR1 MDHEN, CDR2 SYDVKM. CDR3 in amino acids: CASSLEGRGDTQYF. Here the CDR3 DNA reads TGTGCCAGCAGTTTAGAGGGGCGGGGAGATACGCAGTATTTT.

The chain is built from TRBV7-9 and TRBJ2-7, with D maybe TRBD1 (5 bases). CDR1 SEHNR and CDR2 FQNEAQ come from the germline V gene (reference sequence). The CDR3 loop spans 16 amino acids. Trimming left V 3 bases short and J 2 bases short, with 17 bases between. The CDR3 is CASSLMGGGRAYEQYF. The CDR3 nucleotides read TGTGCCAGCAGCTTGATGGGCGGTGGCAGGGCCTACGAGCAGTACTTC. The full variable domain, with the rest looked up from reference TRBV7-9 and TRBJ2-7, is DTGVSQNPRHKITKRGQNVTFRCDPISEHNRLYWYRQTLGQGPEFLTYFQNEAQLEKSRLLSDRFSAERPKGSFSTLEIQRTEQGDSAMYLCASSLMGGGRAYEQYFGPGTRLTVT.

This rearrangement joins TRBV7-9 to TRBJ1-6; D is unclear. Germline loops: CDR1 SEHNR, CDR2 FQNEAQ (reference sequence). V was clipped by 6 bases and J by 10 bases, with 10 bases between them. The CDR3 loop spans 12 amino acids. CDR3 DNA: TGTGCCAGCAGAGAAGACTGGTCACCCCTCCACTTT. This codes for CASREDWSPLHF.

The rearrangement joins TRBV5-5 to TRBJ1-1, with a weak D call TRBD1 (5 bases). Trimming removed 2 bases at V and 2 bases at J, with 13 bases between. CDR1 SGHKS and CDR2 YYEKEE come from the germline V gene (reference sequence). This CDR3 is 15 amino acids long. CDR3: CASSFGAKRNTEAFF. The CDR3 DNA sequence: TGTGCCAGCAGCTTTGGGGCGAAGAGAAACACTGAAGCTTTCTTT.

The J gene is TRBJ1-2, the V gene TRBV6-1; D possibly corresponds to TRBD1 (6 bases). The V gene lost 6 bases and the J gene lost 2 bases, with 10 bases spanning the gap. The CDR3 contains 13 residues. Germline V gene sequence: CDR1 MNHNS, CDR2 SASEGT. The CDR3 region has the DNA TGTGCCAGCAGGAGGACAGAAAACTATGGCTACACCTTC. Protein sequence: CASRRTENYGYTF.

This clone was counted a few times. The chain carries TRBV7-8 and TRBJ1-2; 9 bases match TRBD1. The CDR3 length is 15 residues. V gave up 2 bases and J gave up 4 bases; unmatched junction bases: 5. Germline CDR1 SGHVS, CDR2 FQNEAQ. CDR3: CASSLQGQGPYGYTF. CDR3 in DNA: TGTGCCAGCAGCTTACAGGGACAGGGCCCCTATGGCTACACCTTC.

This rearrangement joins TRBV4-3 to TRBJ2-1, with TRBD1 matching over 7 bases. Per the germline V gene, CDR1 is LGHNA and CDR2 is YSLEER. CDR3 length: 15 amino acids. Unmatched junction bases numbered 0, after V lost 0 bases and J lost 1 base. DNA for the CDR3: TGCGCCAGCAGCCAAGAGGGACAGTCCTACAATGAGCAGTTCTTC. Encoded protein: CASSQEGQSYNEQFF.

The V call is TRBV5-4, the J call TRBJ2-5; the D gene is possibly TRBD1 (6 bases). In germline, CDR1 is SGHNT, CDR2 YYREEE (reference sequence). V shed 5 bases and J shed 3 bases, with 20 bases lying between them. This CDR3 is 16 amino acids long. CDR3 bases: TGTGCCAGCAGTCCCGCCGCGGACAGTTTTAAAGAGACCCAGTACTTC. This sequence encodes CASSPAADSFKETQYF.

V usage is TRBV6-1 and J usage is TRBJ1-2; possibly TRBD1 for D (5 bases). Germline V CDR1 and CDR2: MNHNS, SASEGT. Trimming took off 6 bases at V and 0 bases at J, with 8 bases between the two ends. The CDR3 is made up of 13 amino acids. CDR3 DNA: TGTGCCAGCAGGGGGGGAACTAACTATGGCTACACCTTC. It translates to CASRGGTNYGYTF.

The chain joins TRBV28 to TRBJ2-6; 7 bases map to TRBD2. The CDR3 runs 15 residues. V shed 7 bases and J 4 bases; nucleotides not matched to a gene: 7. The V gene's germline CDR1 is MDHEN and CDR2 SYDVKM. The CDR3 region is CASIGGRAGANVLTF. Here the CDR3 DNA reads TGTGCCAGCATCGGGGGGAGGGCCGGGGCCAACGTCCTGACTTTC.